One sample yielded the 24 T cell receptor beta chains listed below, sequenced in a study of CD4 and CD8 cells across lung adenocarcinoma regions. MiXCR, run by TCRdb on the PCR reads, gives a single entry per CDR3 protein. The top ten hold less than 20% of the sample, which has 7,500 to 8,500 distinct CDR3 sequences, 50% to 65% seen once. Sequencing was performed on CD8+ T cells from the center of a lung tumor. The receptor set was obtained from a female donor with lung adenocarcinoma. The CD4 and CD8 labels of this study may be unreliable.

The table lists this clonotype with a count of one. One end of the junction does not line up with germline, which may come from a read error. This sequence joins TRBV11-3 and TRBJ2-3; the D gene is possibly TRBD1 (6 bases). The CDR3 loop spans 15 amino acids. The germline V gene encodes CDR1 SGHNT and CDR2 YENEEA. CDR3 DNA sequence: TGTGCCAGCGGCTTAGGGCTGGGGGACAAAGATACTCAGTATTTC. Translating it yields CASGLGLGDKDTQYF.

As to this clonotype: Germline is not matched at one junction end, which may reflect a read error. This chain connects TRBV6-1 to TRBJ2-4; tentative D call: TRBD1 (5 bases). The CDR3 runs 11 residues. Germline CDR1 and CDR2: MNHNS and SASEGT. Written as DNA, the CDR3 is TGTGCCAGTGGAGCGACAGATACTCAGTACTTT. Protein product: CASGATDTQYF.

Sample share makes this clonotype medium-sized. Since a much larger clone is just one base distant, this may be a read error. The chain combines TRBV7-2 with TRBJ2-1; 9 bases map to TRBD2. CDR3 length equals 18 residues. Germline V lookup: CDR1 SGHTA, CDR2 FQGNSA. The trim removed 6 bases at V and 10 bases at J, leaving 22 bases unmatched. DNA for the CDR3: TGTGCCAGCAGTCGTAGGCCTTCGGGGGGCGGGAGGGCCCACGAGCAGTTCTTC. Its translation: CASSRRPSGGGRAHEQFF. Based on the CDR3 plus reference TRBV7-2 and TRBJ2-1, the full variable domain is GAGVSQSPSNKVTEKGKDVELRCDPISGHTALYWYRQSLGQGLEFLIYFQGNSAPDKSGLPSDRFSAERTGGSVSTLTIQRTQQEDSAVYLCASSRRPSGGGRAHEQFFGPGTRLTVL.

This clonotype showed up just a few times. This chain joins TRBV3-1 and TRBJ2-1; D not certain. The V end was cut by 0 bases, the J end by 10 bases, with 10 bases between. This CDR3 is built from 13 residues. The germline V gene encodes CDR1 LGHDT and CDR2 YNNKEL (reference sequence). The CDR3 DNA reads as TGTGCCAGCAGCCAAGATCGAATAGGGGAGCAGTTCTTC. Its protein is CASSQDRIGEQFF.

This clonotype has just a few counts. The chain combines TRBV7-8 with TRBJ2-1; possibly TRBD2 for D (6 bases). The DNA end is a closer match to TRBJ2-7, so the J assignment may be wrong. The CDR3 length is 14 residues. Germline V gene lookup returns CDR1 SGHVS and CDR2 FQNEAQ. The CDR3 DNA reads as TGTGCCAGCAGCTTATCTAGCGCGACCTACGAGCAGTACTTC. Its translation is CASSLSSATYEQYF.

V gene TRBV6-1 combines with J gene TRBJ2-3, with 9 bases aligning to TRBD2. The DNA end favors TRBJ2-7, so the J call may be wrong. The length of the CDR3 is 15 residues. Germline V CDR1 and CDR2: MNHNS, SASEGT. The CDR3 sequence: CASNAGGVLKDTQYF. As DNA, the CDR3 is TGTGCCAGCAATGCGGGGGGGGTTCTGAAAGATACGCAGTACTTC.

With regard to this clonotype: This may be a read error, as it is one base from a much larger clone. This chain links TRBV27 with TRBJ2-1; no definite D call. Germline CDR1 reads MNHEY; CDR2 reads SMNVEV (reference sequence). This CDR3 has 13 residues. Trimming took 3 bases from V and 10 from J, leaving 13 bases between them. The CDR3: CASSFLPLAEQFF. Here the CDR3 DNA reads TGTGCCAGCAGTTTTCTCCCTCTCGCCGAGCAGTTCTTC.

This clonotype showed up just once. V gene TRBV6-1 combines with J gene TRBJ2-3; no reliable D call. The CDR3 is made up of 15 amino acids. Looked up from germline, CDR1 is MNHNS and CDR2 is SASEGT. Trimming pared 7 bases from V and 4 bases from J, leaving 18 bases between. CDR3 in amino acids: CASKLSGRVPDTQYF. DNA for the CDR3: TGTGCCAGCAAGCTCTCCGGCAGAGTACCAGATACGCAGTATTTT.

V usage is TRBV7-2 and J usage is TRBJ2-5; D may be TRBD2 (5 bases). The CDR3 consists of 14 residues. V was pared by 6 bases and J by 5 bases, with 16 bases between. Germline CDR1 and CDR2: SGHTA and FQGNSA. The CDR3 DNA follows: TGTGCCAGCAGGTCCCCGAGCGGCGGGGAGACCCAGTACTTC. As protein: CASRSPSGGETQYF.

V is TRBV24-1 and J is TRBJ2-4; no reliable D call. CDR3 size: 17 residues. Trimming removed 1 base from V and 13 bases from J, with 25 bases in between. CDR1 is KGHDR, CDR2 SFDVKD, per germline. CDR3 in amino acids: CATSDFRTLPTKNTQYF. CDR3 DNA sequence: TGTGCCACCAGTGATTTCAGGACGCTCCCAACCAAAAATACGCAGTACTTC.

This clonotype was recorded many times. V is TRBV5-1 and J is TRBJ2-1; 8 positions agree with TRBD2. This CDR3 has 18 residues. Germline V gives CDR1 SGHRS, CDR2 YFSETQ. V lost 3 bases, J lost 1 base, and 12 bases stayed unmatched. The CDR3, as DNA: TGCGCCAGCAGCTCGGGATGGGGTGGCGGGGGGTCCTACAATGAGCAGTTCTTC. Translation gives CASSSGWGGGGSYNEQFF.

V usage is TRBV7-6 and J usage is TRBJ2-1; the D gene is possibly TRBD2 (7 bases). The DNA end favors TRBJ2-5, so the J call may be wrong. Germline assignment: CDR1 SGHVS and CDR2 FNYEAQ. The CDR3 runs 15 residues. CDR3 region: CAGGLGGGAADTQYF. In DNA, the CDR3 is TGTGCCGGGGGGTTAGGGGGGGGTGCCGCAGATACCCAGTACTTC.

CDR3 in DNA: TGTGCGGCAGCTGGGGCCAACGTCCTGACTTTC. Its protein product is CAAAGANVLTF. The chain uses TRBV7-4 and TRBJ2-6; unclear D gene. CDR3 length: 11 residues. Germline loops: CDR1 SGHVT, CDR2 SQSDAQ.

This clonotype has a count of ten or more. CDR3 amino acids: CASSPPTPNTEAFF. In DNA form, the CDR3 reads TGTGCCAGCAGTCCCCCGACACCTAACACTGAAGCTTTCTTT. This sequence joins TRBV28 and TRBJ1-1; D is uncertain. V was shortened by 5 bases and J by 2 bases, with 12 bases between the two germline ends. The CDR3 runs 14 residues. Germline V gene lookup returns CDR1 MDHEN and CDR2 SYDVKM.

Turning to this clonotype: A junction end diverges from the germline sequence, so it may reflect a read error. The chain couples TRBV6-1 to TRBJ2-3; D is tentatively TRBD1 or TRBD2 (6 bases each). The CDR3 sequence is 13 residues long. Germline V gene data show CDR1 as MNHNS and CDR2 as SASEGT. CDR3: CGSGGGDPETQYF. CDR3 bases: TGTGGGTCCGGGGGCGGTGACCCAGAGACGCAGTATTTT.

This clonotype was observed a single time. This CDR3 is CASSYSKSGMLARLWKGSEQYF. The CDR3 DNA reads as TGTGCCAGCAGTTACTCGAAGTCTGGTATGCTAGCGCGACTCTGGAAGGGCAGCGAGCAGTACTTC. The chain joins TRBV6-2 or TRBV6-3 to TRBJ2-5; maybe TRBD2 (6 bases). The better agreement between TRBJ2-7 and the DNA end casts doubt on the J call. CDR3 length: 22 residues. Germline CDR1 MNHEY, CDR2 SVGEGT.

This clonotype was found a few times. This sequence joins TRBV3-1 and TRBJ2-7, with D maybe TRBD2 (5 bases). V was shortened by 1 base and J by 7 bases, with 11 bases between the two germline ends. Germline V gene lookup returns CDR1 LGHDT and CDR2 YNNKEL (reference sequence). CDR3 length: 13 residues. Here the CDR3 DNA reads TGTGCCAGCAGCCAAGGGGAGTATCGGGAGCAGTACTTC. Translation gives CASSQGEYREQYF.

This clonotype is judged medium-sized. The chain combines TRBV11-2 with TRBJ1-1, with D possibly matching TRBD1 (6 bases). From germline, CDR1 is SGHAT and CDR2 FQNNGV. This CDR3 has 14 amino acids. V lost 3 bases, J lost 5 bases, and 13 bases lay in between. CDR3 nucleotides: TGTGCCAGCAGCTTTCGGGGGCCGGGGACTGAAGCTTTCTTT. Amino acids: CASSFRGPGTEAFF.

Concerning this clonotype itself: At one boundary the junction diverges from the germline segment, which might be a read error. The chain employs TRBV7-2 and TRBJ2-4; D call uncertain. The CDR3 runs to 13 residues. Germline V gene sequence: CDR1 SGHTA, CDR2 FQGNSA. The CDR3 region is CARGRCAKDTQYF. In DNA form, the CDR3 reads TGTGCCAGGGGCCGCTGTGCCAAAGACACTCAGTATTTC.

The rearrangement joins TRBV6-1 to TRBJ2-1; 10 bases line up with TRBD1. This CDR3 comprises 13 residues. Germline assignment: CDR1 MNHNS and CDR2 SASEGT. With 3 bases clipped from V and 10 bases from J, the junction kept 3 bases outside the gene matches. The CDR3 DNA sequence: TGTGCCAGCAGTGAGACAGGGGGCTACGAGCAGTTCTTC. This translates into CASSETGGYEQFF.

To note about this clonotype: The germline gene is not matched at one end of the junction; a read error may be the cause. The chain combines TRBV12-3 or TRBV12-4 with TRBJ2-3; 7 bases fit TRBD2. The CDR3 has 14 amino acids. The CDR3 bases are TGTGCCGGCCGTGGGGGGGGTGCCCGAGAGACCCAGTATTTC. It encodes CAGRGGGARETQYF.

The chain joins TRBV6-1 to TRBJ2-1; 10 nucleotides line up with TRBD1. CDR3 length: 16 residues. CDR1 is MNHNS, CDR2 SASEGT, per germline. V lost 4 bases to trimming and J lost 1 base; unmatched junction nucleotides: 4. CDR3 sequence (DNA): TGTGCCAGCAGTGGTTGGGACAGGGGTTCCTACAATGAGCAGTTCTTC. The encoded protein is CASSGWDRGSYNEQFF.

This clonotype was found many times. V gene TRBV10-3 combines with J gene TRBJ2-3; TRBD2 matches 10 bases. J was trimmed by 4 bases and V by 10 bases; bases with no gene match: 8. The CDR3 is 14 amino acids. Germline loops: CDR1 ENHRY, CDR2 SYGVKD. DNA of the CDR3: TGTGCCACCGGACTAGCGGAGACCCCAGATACGCAGTATTTT. Translated, it gives CATGLAETPDTQYF.

This clonotype is deemed medium-sized (0.01 to 0.1%). The chain links TRBV6-1 to TRBJ2-1; D is undetermined. With 2 bases removed from V and 3 bases from J, the gap between germline ends came to 14 bases. The CDR3 covers 16 residues. Germline lookup yields CDR1 MNHNS and CDR2 SASEGT. The CDR3 bases are TGTGCCAGCAGTGAAAGGTTTCCGGTAATCTACAATGAGCAGTTCTTC. It is translated as CASSERFPVIYNEQFF.